This T cell receptor (beta chain) was found in a study of blood T cell repertoires in COVID-19. In the study overall: The United States, Italy and Spain supplied acute and convalescent COVID-19 samples. Nucleic acid was either cDNA or gDNA, and it came from T cells, B-cell-depleted T cells, or PBMCs.

Per the original methods: Estimated nucleated cell counts came from reference gene primer amplification. The repertoire was sequenced with immunoSEQ multiplex PCR; TCRdb's copy has only in-frame clones and lacks some. V, J and clone size are those of that table, while D and trimming were read from the DNA. The data show approximately 260,000 clones, 80% to 90% seen once. The CDR3 covers 20 residues. The receptor was derived from a woman in her sixties or seventies with acute or convalescent COVID-19. Input material: peripheral blood. The chain employs TRBV21-1 and TRBJ2-6; the D call TRBD1 from the table was never checked on the DNA. TRBV21-1 is termed a pseudogene. CDR3 sequence reads: CASSKAGDRGNRSGANVLTF. The CDR3 DNA is TGTGCCAGCAGCAAAGCGGGGGACAGGGGGAACCGTTCTGGGGCCAACGTCCTGACTTTC.